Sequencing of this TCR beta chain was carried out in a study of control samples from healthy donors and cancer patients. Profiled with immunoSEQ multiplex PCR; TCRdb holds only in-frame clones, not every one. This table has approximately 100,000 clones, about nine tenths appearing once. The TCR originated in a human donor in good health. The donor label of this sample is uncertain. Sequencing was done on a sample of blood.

The CDR3 DNA reads TGTGCCAGCAGCCGGGAACAGATCGGGGAGCTGTTTTTT. It specifies CASSREQIGELFF. The chain is built from TRBV3-1 (or the pseudogene TRBV3-2) and TRBJ2-2; D call uncertain. Germline-derived CDR1 and CDR2 are LGHDT and YNNKEL (reference sequence). V lost 4 bases and J 7 bases, leaving 10 bases between the germline ends. The CDR3 sequence is 13 residues long.